Listed below are T cell receptor beta chains from one sample, sequenced in a study of blood T cell repertoires in COVID-19. Libraries were prepared by immunoSEQ multiplex PCR; TCRdb keeps only in-frame clonotypes and omits some of them. The sample shows approximately 320,000 clones, 65% to 90% of them seen only once. The sequenced sample was peripheral blood. These receptor sequences come from a human donor in a cohort sampled during active COVID-19. Both conserved end residues are part of each CDR3. A D gene is named only where the DNA matches it firmly. Size is omitted from some rows. Given values are once, few, many or a class for expanded clones.

v_call	d_call	j_call	clone_size	cdr3_aa	cdr3_nt
TRBV5-1	-	TRBJ2-2	-	CASSLRPIRDGELFF	TGCGCCAGCAGCTTGCGGCCCATCCGGGACGGGGAGCTGTTTTTT
TRBV6-5	TRBD2	TRBJ2-2	-	CASRGRGREQGELFF	TGTGCCAGCAGGGGACGGGGGAGGGAACAAGGGGAGCTGTTTTTT
TRBV20-1	-	TRBJ2-1	-	CSASRGYEQFF	TGCAGTGCCTCACGGGGGTATGAGCAGTTCTTC
TRBV24-1	-	TRBJ2-2	-	CATSDSGQGGNTGELFF	TGTGCCACCAGTGACTCTGGACAAGGTGGGAACACCGGGGAGCTGTTTTTT
TRBV2	-	TRBJ1-2	once	CASSPDRYNSYGYTF	TGTGCCAGCAGTCCGGACAGATATAACTCCTATGGCTACACCTTC
TRBV27	-	TRBJ1-4	-	CASSSTQWDEKLFF	TGTGCCAGCAGTTCGACTCAATGGGATGAAAAACTGTTTTTT
TRBV5-8	-	TRBJ1-6	-	CASSAWAGSSYNSPLHF	TGTGCCAGCAGCGCTTGGGCAGGTAGCTCCTATAATTCACCCCTCCACTTT
TRBV9	TRBD1	TRBJ2-7	-	CASSAGTGSSYEQYF	TGTGCCAGCAGCGCGGGGACAGGGTCCTCCTACGAGCAGTACTTC
TRBV11-3	TRBD1	TRBJ2-7	few	CASSWGDRVLCEQYF	TGTGCCAGCAGCTGGGGGGACAGGGTCCTGTGCGAGCAGTACTTC
TRBV23-1	-	TRBJ1-1	-	CASSQFLVAGNTEAFF	TGCGCCAGCAGTCAATTCCTAGTGGCGGGGAACACTGAAGCTTTCTTT
TRBV18	TRBD1	TRBJ2-1	-	CASSPGQGRNEQFF	TGTGCCAGCTCACCAGGACAGGGTAGAAATGAGCAGTTCTTC
TRBV5-8	-	TRBJ1-2	-	CASSLDRVYGYTF	TGTGCCAGCAGCTTGGACAGAGTCTATGGCTACACCTTC
TRBV19	-	TRBJ1-4	-	CASSIDSSGANEKLFF	TGTGCCAGTAGTATAGATTCTTCGGGGGCTAATGAAAAACTGTTTTTT